This T cell receptor beta chain was identified in a study of control samples from healthy donors and cancer patients. The table came from immunoSEQ multiplex PCR; TCRdb's copy has only in-frame clones and leaves some out. The sample carries hundreds of thousands of clones, roughly four fifths recorded once. The receptor comes from a woman between 55 and 75 years old with lung cancer. The specimen sequenced was PBMCs.

CDR3 amino acids: CASSLEMDQPQHF. The CDR3 coding sequence is TGCGCCAGCAGCTTGGAGATGGATCAGCCCCAGCATTTT. The chain links TRBV5-1 to TRBJ1-5; D is undetermined. There are 13 residues in the CDR3. The V gene's germline CDR1 is SGHRS and CDR2 YFSETQ. The V and J ends lost 0 bases and 5 bases respectively, with 6 bases between them.